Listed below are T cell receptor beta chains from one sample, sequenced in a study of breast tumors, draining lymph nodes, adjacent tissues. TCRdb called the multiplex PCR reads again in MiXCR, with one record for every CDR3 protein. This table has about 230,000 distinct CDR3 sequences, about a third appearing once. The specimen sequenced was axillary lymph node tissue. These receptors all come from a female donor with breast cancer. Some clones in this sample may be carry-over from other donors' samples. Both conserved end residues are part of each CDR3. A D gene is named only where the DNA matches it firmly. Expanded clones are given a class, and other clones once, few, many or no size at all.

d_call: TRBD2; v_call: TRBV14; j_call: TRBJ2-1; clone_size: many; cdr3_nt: TGTGCCAGCAGCCAAGAGGGCGGGAGTTTAAGATGGCGCAATGAGCAGTTCTTC; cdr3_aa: CASSQEGGSLRWRNEQFF
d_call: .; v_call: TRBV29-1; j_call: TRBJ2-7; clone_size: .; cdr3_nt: TGCAGCGTGGTGGCAGGGCTGAACGAGCAGTACTTC; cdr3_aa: CSVVAGLNEQYF
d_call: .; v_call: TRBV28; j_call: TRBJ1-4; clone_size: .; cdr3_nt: TGTGCCAGCAGTTTGGTATCAGCGGGTATTTTT; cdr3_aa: CASSLVSAGIF
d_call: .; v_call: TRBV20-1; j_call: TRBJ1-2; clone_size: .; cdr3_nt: TGCAGTGTCCAACAGGACCCGAGGGGCTCCACCTTC; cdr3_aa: CSVQQDPRGSTF
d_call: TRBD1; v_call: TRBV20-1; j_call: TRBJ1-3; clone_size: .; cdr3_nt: TGCAGTGCTAGTAGACAGGGACCTGGAAACACCATATATTTT; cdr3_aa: CSASRQGPGNTIYF
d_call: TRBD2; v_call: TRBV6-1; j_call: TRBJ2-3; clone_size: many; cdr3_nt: TGTGCCAGCAGTGAAGCCCGGGGACTACGGGGGGACACGCAGTATTTT; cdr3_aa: CASSEARGLRGDTQYF
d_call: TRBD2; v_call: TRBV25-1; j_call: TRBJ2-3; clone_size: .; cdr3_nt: TGTGCCGCGATGGGAGGGCCCCATACGCAGTATTTT; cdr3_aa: CAAMGGPHTQYF
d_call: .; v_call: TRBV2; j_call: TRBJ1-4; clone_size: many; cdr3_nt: TGTGCCAGCAGGAGACAGATGACTAATGAAAAACTGTTTTTT; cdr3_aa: CASRRQMTNEKLFF
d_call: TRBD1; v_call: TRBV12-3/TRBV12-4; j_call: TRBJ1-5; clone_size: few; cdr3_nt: TGTGCCAGCAGTTGCCTCGGGACAGGGGTTGGCGGTGGCAATCAGCCCCAGCATTTT; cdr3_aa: CASSCLGTGVGGGNQPQHF
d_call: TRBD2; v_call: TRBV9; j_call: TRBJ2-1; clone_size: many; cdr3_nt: TGTGCCAGCAGCGCGGATGGACTAGCCGGAGGGATCGGGGAGCAGTTCTTC; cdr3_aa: CASSADGLAGGIGEQFF
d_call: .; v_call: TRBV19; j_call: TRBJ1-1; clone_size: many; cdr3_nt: TGTGCCAGTAGTATAGATCACACACGGAAAGCTTTCTTT; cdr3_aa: CASSIDHTRKAFF
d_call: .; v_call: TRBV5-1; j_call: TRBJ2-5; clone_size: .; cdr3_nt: TGCGCCAGCAGCTTGGGGGGGGAGGCCCAGTACTTC; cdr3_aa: CASSLGGEAQYF
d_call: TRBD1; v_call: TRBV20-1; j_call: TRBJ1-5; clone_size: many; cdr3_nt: TGCAGTGCTAGAGAGCAGGGGGGGAATCAGCCCCAGCATTTT; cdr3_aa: CSAREQGGNQPQHF
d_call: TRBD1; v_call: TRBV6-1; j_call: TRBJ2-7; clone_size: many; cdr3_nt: TGTGCCAGCAGTACCTGGGACAGCATAACATCCGAGCAGTACTTC; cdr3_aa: CASSTWDSITSEQYF
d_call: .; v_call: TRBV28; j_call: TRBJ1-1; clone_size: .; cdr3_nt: TGTGCCAGCAGTTCTCGGGTAGGGGGAGGGAACACTGAAGCTTTCTTT; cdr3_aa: CASSSRVGGGNTEAFF
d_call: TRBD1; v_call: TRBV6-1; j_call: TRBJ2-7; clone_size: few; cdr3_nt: TGTGCCAGCAGTCGCCTCGGACAGGGGGCGGGCGAGCAGTACTTC; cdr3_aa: CASSRLGQGAGEQYF
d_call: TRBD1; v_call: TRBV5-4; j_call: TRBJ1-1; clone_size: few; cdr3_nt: TGTGCCAGCGGTGACAGGGGGCGAACTGAAGCTTTCTTT; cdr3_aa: CASGDRGRTEAFF
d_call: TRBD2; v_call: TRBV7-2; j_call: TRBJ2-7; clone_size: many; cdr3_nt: TGTGCCAGCAGCTTAGGACTAGCGGGAGTGCGTGGGCAGTACTTC; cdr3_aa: CASSLGLAGVRGQYF
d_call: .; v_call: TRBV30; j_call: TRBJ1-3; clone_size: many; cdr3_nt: TGTGCCTGGACAGGTGGAAACACCATATATTTT; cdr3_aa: CAWTGGNTIYF
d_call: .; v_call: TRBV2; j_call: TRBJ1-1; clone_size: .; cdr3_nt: TGTGCCAGCAGGAGGGGCAGTGAAGCTTTCTTT; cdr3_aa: CASRRGSEAFF
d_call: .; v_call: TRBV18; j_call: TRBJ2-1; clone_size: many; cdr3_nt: TGTGCCAGCTCACCAAGTTCTGTTGAGCAGTTCTTC; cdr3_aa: CASSPSSVEQFF
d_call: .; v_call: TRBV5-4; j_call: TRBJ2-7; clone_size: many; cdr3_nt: TGTGCCAGCAGTTATTCGGGGACCGAGCAGTACTTC; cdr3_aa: CASSYSGTEQYF
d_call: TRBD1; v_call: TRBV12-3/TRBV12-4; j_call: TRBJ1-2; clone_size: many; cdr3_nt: TGTGCCAGCAGTTTAAGGGACAGGGTCGGTGGCTACACCTTC; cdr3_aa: CASSLRDRVGGYTF
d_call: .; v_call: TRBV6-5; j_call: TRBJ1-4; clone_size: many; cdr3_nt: TGTGCCAGCAGATCACAGGGTCATGAAAAACTGTTTTTT; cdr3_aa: CASRSQGHEKLFF
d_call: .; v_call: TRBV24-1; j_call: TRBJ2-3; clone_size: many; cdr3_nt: TGTGCCACAAGAGGTCGGGGCACAGATACGCAGTATTTT; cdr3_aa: CATRGRGTDTQYF
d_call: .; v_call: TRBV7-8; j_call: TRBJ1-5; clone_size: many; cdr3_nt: TGTGCCAGCAGCTTAGCATATAGCAATCAGCCCCAGCATTTT; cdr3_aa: CASSLAYSNQPQHF
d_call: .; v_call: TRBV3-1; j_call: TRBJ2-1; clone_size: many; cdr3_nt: TGTGCCAGCAGCCAAGATCAAGGTAGCAACTACAATGAGCAGTTCTTC; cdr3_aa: CASSQDQGSNYNEQFF
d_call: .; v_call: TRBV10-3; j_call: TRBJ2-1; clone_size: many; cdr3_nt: TGTGCCATCGACTCAGACGCGGGAAAAAGGAATGAGCAGTTCTTC; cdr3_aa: CAIDSDAGKRNEQFF
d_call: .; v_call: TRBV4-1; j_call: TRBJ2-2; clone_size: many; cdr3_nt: TGCGCCAGCAAAGGGGAGATCCCGAACACCGGGGAGCTGTTTTTT; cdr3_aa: CASKGEIPNTGELFF
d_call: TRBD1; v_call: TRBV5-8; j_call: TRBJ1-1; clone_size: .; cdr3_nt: TGTGCCAGCAGCTTGGTGGGACAGGGAAACACTGAAGCTTTCTTT; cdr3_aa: CASSLVGQGNTEAFF
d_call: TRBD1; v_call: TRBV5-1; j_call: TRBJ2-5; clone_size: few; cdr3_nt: TGCGCCAGCAGCTTGTTTAACAGGGGGACTCAAGAGACCCAGTACTTC; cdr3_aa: CASSLFNRGTQETQYF
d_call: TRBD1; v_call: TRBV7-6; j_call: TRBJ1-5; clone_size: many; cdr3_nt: TGTGCCAGCAGCCCAACCTTAGACAGGGGACAGCCCCAGCATTTT; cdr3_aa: CASSPTLDRGQPQHF
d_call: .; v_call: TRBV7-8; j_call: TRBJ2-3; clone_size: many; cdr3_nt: TGTGCCAGCAGCCCCTCTATGGATACGCAGTATTTT; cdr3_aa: CASSPSMDTQYF
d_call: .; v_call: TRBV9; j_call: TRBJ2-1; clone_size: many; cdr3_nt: TGTGCCAGCAGCAACAACCCCGGGACGGATGAGCAGTTCTTC; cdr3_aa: CASSNNPGTDEQFF
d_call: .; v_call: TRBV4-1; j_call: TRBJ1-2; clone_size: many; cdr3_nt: TGCGCCAGCAGCCGTGAGGGGCGCTACACCTTC; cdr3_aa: CASSREGRYTF
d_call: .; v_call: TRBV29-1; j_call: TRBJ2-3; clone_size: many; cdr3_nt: TGCAGCCAAGGAACAGATACGCAGTATTTT; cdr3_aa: CSQGTDTQYF
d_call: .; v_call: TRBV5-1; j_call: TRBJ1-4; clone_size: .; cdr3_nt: TGCGCCAGCAGCTTGACTAGCCCCTTT; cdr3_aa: CASSLTSPF
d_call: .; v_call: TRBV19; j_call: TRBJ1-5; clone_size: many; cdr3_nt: TGTGCCAGTAGTACAGTCGTTGGCAATCAGCCCCAGCATTTT; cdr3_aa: CASSTVVGNQPQHF
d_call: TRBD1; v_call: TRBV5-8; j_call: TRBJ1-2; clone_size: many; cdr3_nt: TGTGCCAGCAGCATAGCCGGGACAGGGGGTCGTGGCTACACCTTC; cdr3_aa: CASSIAGTGGRGYTF
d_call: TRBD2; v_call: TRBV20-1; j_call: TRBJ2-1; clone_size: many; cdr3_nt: TGCAGTGCTAGTAAGGCTAGCGGCTTCAATGAGCAGTTCTTC; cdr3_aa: CSASKASGFNEQFF